The following is a TCR beta chain sequence with its context. The antigen is not known. The protocol attached unique molecular identifiers to individual cDNA molecules. TCRdb used MiXCR to reprocess the 5' RACE reads, holding one entry per CDR3 protein. The sample shows more than 55,000 distinct CDR3 sequences, approximately 12% of them seen only once. The data belong to a study of early T cells in non-severe SARS-CoV-2 infection. On the study more broadly: Chains from this unsorted whole-blood bulk RNA could not be paired.

The CDR3 is 18 amino acids. The V end lost 1 base, the J end lost 1 base, and 17 bases lay between the germline ends. Germline loops: CDR1 DFQATT, CDR2 SNEGSKA (reference sequence). Overall study results and limits: Clonotype matching in VDJdb favored anti-spike CD8 responses and did not capture private and CD4 specificities.

Sequencing input: whole blood. V is TRBV20-1 and J is TRBJ2-6; no definite D call. This sequence originates from an adult who was a healthcare worker with PCR-confirmed SARS-CoV-2 infection or an uninfected control (not recorded which). As DNA, the CDR3 is TGCAGTGCTAGAGCGTGGGAAAGCCTTTCGTCTGGGGCCAACGTCCTGACTTTC. It specifies CSARAWESLSSGANVLTF.